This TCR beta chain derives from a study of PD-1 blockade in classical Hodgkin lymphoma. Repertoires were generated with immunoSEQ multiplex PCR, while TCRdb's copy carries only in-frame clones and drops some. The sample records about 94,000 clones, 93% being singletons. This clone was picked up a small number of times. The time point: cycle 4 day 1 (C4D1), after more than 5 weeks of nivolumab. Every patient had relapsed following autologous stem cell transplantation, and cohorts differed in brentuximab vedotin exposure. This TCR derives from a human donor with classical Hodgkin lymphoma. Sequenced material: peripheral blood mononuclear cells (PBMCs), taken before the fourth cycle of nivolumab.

The CDR3 loop is CASGLQSTDTQYF. Here the CDR3 DNA reads TGTGCTAGTGGTTTGCAGAGCACAGATACGCAGTATTTT. The rearrangement links TRBV12-5 to TRBJ2-3; D is ambiguous. CDR3 length: 13 amino acids. The germline V gene encodes CDR1 LGHNT and CDR2 FRNRAP. Trimming pared 2 bases from V and 0 bases from J, leaving 3 bases between.